This paragraph reports one T cell receptor (beta chain). The sample originates from a study of blood T cell repertoires in COVID-19. As for the study in general: Italy, Spain and the United States were the sources of the convalescent and acute COVID-19 samples. In each case, the material was cDNA or gDNA derived from T cells, B-cell-depleted T cells, or PBMCs.

Per the study methods: Reference gene primer amplification gave estimated nucleated cell counts. Profiled with immunoSEQ multiplex PCR; TCRdb holds only in-frame clones, not every one. That table furnishes V, J and clone size, whereas the DNA furnished D and trimming. The data hold around 97,000 clones, with roughly nine tenths observed a single time. From germline, CDR1 is SGHRS and CDR2 YFSETQ. This CDR3 contains 16 residues. V lost 0 bases and J lost 2, with 11 bases in between. The TCR was taken from a woman older than 75 in a cohort sampled during active COVID-19. The chain employs TRBV5-1 and TRBJ2-2, with TRBD2 as a possible D gene (5 bases). The sample was peripheral blood. The CDR3 DNA reads TGCGCCAGCAGCTTGGTTGCGGGCCTAAACACCGGGGAGCTGTTTTTT. The encoded protein is CASSLVAGLNTGELFF.